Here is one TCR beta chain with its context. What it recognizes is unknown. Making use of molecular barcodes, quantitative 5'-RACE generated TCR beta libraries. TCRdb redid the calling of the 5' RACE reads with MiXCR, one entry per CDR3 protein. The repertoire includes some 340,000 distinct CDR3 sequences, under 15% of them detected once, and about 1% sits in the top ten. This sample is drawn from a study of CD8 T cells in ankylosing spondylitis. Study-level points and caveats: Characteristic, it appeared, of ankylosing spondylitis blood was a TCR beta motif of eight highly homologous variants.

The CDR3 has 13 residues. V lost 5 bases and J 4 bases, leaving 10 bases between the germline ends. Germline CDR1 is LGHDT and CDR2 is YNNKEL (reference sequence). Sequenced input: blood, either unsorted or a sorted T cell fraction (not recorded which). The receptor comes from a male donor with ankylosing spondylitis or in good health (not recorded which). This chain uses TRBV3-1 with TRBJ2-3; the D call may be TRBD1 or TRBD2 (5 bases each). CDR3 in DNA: TGTGCCAGCAGCTGGGACGTCTCAGATACGCAGTATTTT. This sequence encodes CASSWDVSDTQYF.